The TCR beta chain described here comes from a study of T cell repertoires in ileal Crohn's disease. The germline CDR1 and CDR2 sequences are SGHTA and FQGNSA. There are 14 residues in the CDR3. Trimming took off 4 bases at V and 7 bases at J, with 16 bases between the two ends. Regarding time point: neoterminal ileum biopsy at postoperative endoscopy, about 6 months after surgery. Using immunoSEQ multiplex PCR, the repertoire was profiled, and TCRdb retains in-frame clones only, with some absent. Here the sample spans approximately 16,000 clones, 65% to 85% being singletons. The receptor was derived from an adult with Crohn's disease. The chain is built from TRBV7-2 and TRBJ2-5; tentative D call: TRBD2 (5 bases). Sequencing was done on a sample of ileal tissue. The CDR3 DNA sequence: TGTGCCAGCAGCTCACCGAGAGCACGGGGGACCCAGTACTTC. Its translation is CASSSPRARGTQYF.